One T cell receptor beta chain is described in this entry. Its antigen is not known. This CDR3 comprises 14 residues. Germline V gives CDR1 MNHNS, CDR2 SASEGT. Trimming pared 10 bases from V and 2 bases from J, leaving 16 bases between. Scientists recovered RNA and DNA together from roughly 21-30 mg of unsorted bulk tissue. These data belong to a study of tumor-infiltrating lymphocytes in primary liver carcinoma. General study points: The top-250-clone fraction was significantly higher in tumors than in blood (p = 0.039).

A primer in the constant region served to generate TCR beta cDNA from 500 ng of total RNA. Slightly modified ARM-PCR served as the procedure for the TCR beta libraries. These libraries came from three rounds of nested multiplex PCR. The first two PCR rounds used TRBV1-TRBV30 forward primers with a C-beta reverse primer, 10 cycles each. TCRdb ran MiXCR on the multiplex PCR reads and lists one entry per CDR3 protein. In the table there are around 35,000 distinct CDR3 sequences, roughly 73% of which are singletons. This receptor was identified in a man aged 35 to 55 with primary liver carcinoma and hepatitis B virus infection. The specimen sequenced was tumor-adjacent normal liver tissue. The chain joins TRBV6-1 to TRBJ2-3, with TRBD1 as a possible D gene (6 bases). Here the CDR3 reads CANTIQGDTDTQYF. The CDR3 DNA is TGTGCCAACACGATACAGGGCGACACAGATACGCAGTATTTT.